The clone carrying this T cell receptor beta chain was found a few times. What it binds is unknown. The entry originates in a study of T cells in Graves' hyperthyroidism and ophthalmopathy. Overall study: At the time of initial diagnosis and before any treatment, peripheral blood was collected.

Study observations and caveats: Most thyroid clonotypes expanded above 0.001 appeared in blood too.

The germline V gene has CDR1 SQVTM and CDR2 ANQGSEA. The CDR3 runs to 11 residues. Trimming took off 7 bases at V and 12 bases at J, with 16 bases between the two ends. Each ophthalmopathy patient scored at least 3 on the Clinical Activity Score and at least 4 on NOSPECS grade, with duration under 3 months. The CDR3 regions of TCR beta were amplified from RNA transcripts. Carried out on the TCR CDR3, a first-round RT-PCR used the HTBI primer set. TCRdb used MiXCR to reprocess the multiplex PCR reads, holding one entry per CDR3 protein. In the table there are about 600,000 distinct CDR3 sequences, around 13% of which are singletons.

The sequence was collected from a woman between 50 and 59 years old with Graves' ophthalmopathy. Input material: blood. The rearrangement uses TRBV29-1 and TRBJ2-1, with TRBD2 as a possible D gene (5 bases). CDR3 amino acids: CSAAAAQGQFF. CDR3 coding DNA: TGCAGCGCCGCAGCGGCCCAAGGGCAGTTCTTC.